This TCR beta chain is from a study of a mutant IDH1 vaccine in newly diagnosed glioma. Study-wide context: Treated patients were roughly 62% male, around 40% female, mean age approximately 40 years.

Measured with immunoSEQ multiplex PCR; TCRdb has only the in-frame clones, and not every one. Of approximately 36,000 clones listed, around nine tenths are singletons. Time point described: baseline, week 1 (first vaccination visit). Treatment described: pre-vaccination baseline after standard-of-care therapy. CDR3 size: 16 residues. The V end was cut by 4 bases, the J end by 2 bases, with 17 bases between. The germline V gene has CDR1 SGHNT and CDR2 YYREEE (reference sequence). The origin of this receptor is a man between 18 and 35 years old with glioma. This rearrangement joins TRBV5-4 to TRBJ2-3; D is unresolved. The sequenced sample was PBMCs, obtained from a glioma patient treated with radiotherapy, temozolomide or both. The CDR3 DNA follows: TGTGCCAGCAGCCCTGACCCCCGGCCGTACACAGATACGCAGTATTTT. This codes for CASSPDPRPYTDTQYF.